The sequence of this T cell receptor beta chain was determined in a study of beta chain features in type 1 diabetes. This clone was picked up many times. Its target is not known. CDR3 length: 14 residues. V was shortened by 0 bases and J by 8 bases, with 11 bases between the two germline ends. Germline V gene data show CDR1 as SGHDN and CDR2 as FVKESK. Findings and limits, study-wide: Researchers could not determine here whether HLA type influences TCRB rearrangement.

The entirety of the isolated RNA underwent reverse transcription, so expressed TCRB transcripts were sequenced. Here immunoSEQ multiplex PCR was the method, and the copy in TCRdb shows in-frame clones only, minus some. The table records about 900,000 clones, around a sixth of them present only once. The sample comprised naive CD4+ T cells from blood. The sequence derives from a woman under 30 in good health. The chain recombines TRBV14 with TRBJ2-1; D ambiguous. The CDR3 DNA reads TGTGCCAGCAGCCAAGATCCAAGTACGCATGAGCAGTTCTTC. It codes for CASSQDPSTHEQFF.